This T cell receptor (beta chain) is drawn from a study of PD-1 blockade in classical Hodgkin lymphoma. Clones were read by immunoSEQ multiplex PCR, and TCRdb kept only the in-frame ones, dropping some. The data show about 17,000 clones, about 85% seen once. Time point in this sample: newly diagnosed, previously untreated cHL patient sample. This clone came up a few times. The TCR was taken from a human donor with classical Hodgkin lymphoma. Input material: peripheral blood mononuclear cells (PBMCs).

The CDR3 reads CASSPGTGDYEQYF. The CDR3 region has the DNA TGTGCCAGCAGCCCAGGGACAGGGGACTACGAGCAGTACTTC. The V and J genes are TRBV14 and TRBJ2-7, with 10 bases that match TRBD1. Germline CDR1 is SGHDN and CDR2 is FVKESK. The CDR3 loop spans 14 amino acids. The J segment lost 3 bases and the V segment lost 4 bases, leaving 3 bases of the junction unmatched.